Included here is one TCR beta chain sequence, with context. Its antigen is currently not known. There are no base qualities to consult, and no much larger clone falls within one base. This sample was included in a study of T cell repertoires in urothelial bladder cancer (dated by TCRdb to the late 2010s). About the investigation overall: Of the 12 resected lesions, three were clinical stage cT0, three were cTa, three were cT1, and three were cT2 or greater. TCR repertoire clonality in bladder tumors was compared with TCR repertoire clonality in benign bladder inflammation. Some eleven resected bladder lesions, made up of urothelial carcinoma (UC+) and benign (UC-) specimens, were studied. About a dozen patients with bladder lesions undergoing transurethral resection were identified prospectively.

Deletion took 5 bases off V and 3 bases off J, with a span of 10 bases between the germline ends. Reading from cysteine to phenylalanine, the CDR3 counts 12 amino acids. Kept here is only the CDR3 DNA, which spans 36 bases and is read in frame from base 1. According to the germline V gene (reference sequence), CDR1 reads GTSNPN and CDR2 reads SVGIG. Beyond this particular receptor, the publication reports: Urothelial carcinoma specimens had fewer T cells than benign specimens, with medians of around 6,000 and 25,000. In carcinoma specimens a single T-cell clone made up as much as 17% of infiltrating lymphocytes, compared with 2% in benign specimens. A median tumor infiltrating lymphocyte percentage of approximately 2% was observed in carcinoma specimens, compared with about 13% in benign specimens.

Specimens classed as benign (UC-) were resected bladder lesions that contained no urothelial carcinoma. At transurethral resection, specimens of the bladder lesions were collected and then stored at -80C. From bladder specimens obtained at transurethral resection, DNA was extracted. The immunoSEQ assay was used to sequence the CDR3 region of the TCR beta chain. Per the original workflow: For each specimen, T-cell fraction, clonal dominance and maximum TCR clone frequency were calculated. TCRdb provides this immuneACCESS table in a form limited to in-frame rearrangements. Some clones are lacking; in checked studies, under half of them reflect an unresolved V gene, and why the rest are absent is not known. V, J and clone size derive from that table, while D and trimming were established from the DNA sequence. Here the sample has roughly 11,000 clones; approximately 70% occur a single time. The ten largest clones represent 5.5% to 8% of the sample.

Sequenced material: tumor-infiltrating cells from bladder cancer. The chain links TRBV30 with TRBJ1-2, with no confident D gene call. The sequence derives from a human donor with a benign inflammatory bladder lesion. This receptor carries the CDR3 CAWGETDYGYTF. The DNA is TGTGCCTGGGGAGAGACGGACTATGGCTACACCTTC.